Listed below are T cell receptor beta chains from one sample, sequenced in a study of shared clonotypes between healthy human individuals. Sequenced by immunoSEQ multiplex PCR; TCRdb stores in-frame clones only, minus some. The table records some 200,000 clones, 66% of them present only once. Sequences were obtained from memory CD4+ T cells sorted from blood. The receptors were gathered from a man younger than 40 in good health. Both conserved end residues are part of each CDR3. A D gene is named only where the DNA matches it firmly. Some rows have no size entry. The others give once, few or many, or a class for an expanded clone.

TRBV11-2	TRBJ1-1	.	.	TGTGCCAGCAGCTTGGTAGGGGCGGGTAATCGGGGCACTGAAGCTTTCTTT	CASSLVGAGNRGTEAFF
TRBV18	TRBJ2-2	.	TRBD1	TGTGCCAGCTCACCACTTACAGGGGTGTCGAACACCGGGGAGCTGTTTTTT	CASSPLTGVSNTGELFF
TRBV29-1	TRBJ2-3	many	.	TGCAGCGTTGCCCCCTGGCAGGTAGAGCGGAGCACAGATACGCAGTATTTT	CSVAPWQVERSTDTQYF
TRBV29-1	TRBJ1-2	.	TRBD1	TGCAGCGTGAGAACGGGACAGGGGGCTAGTGGCTACACCTTC	CSVRTGQGASGYTF
TRBV6-4	TRBJ2-3	.	.	TGTGCCAGCACTTTCAAGGGAGGCCTGTCCCGCACAGATACGCAGTATTTT	CASTFKGGLSRTDTQYF
TRBV7-6	TRBJ2-2	few	.	TGTGCCAGCAGCCTAAGCAGGGTGACCGGCACCGGGGAGCTGTTTTTT	CASSLSRVTGTGELFF
TRBV18	TRBJ1-2	few	.	TGTGCCAGCTCACCGGGCCGGCTTAGCTATGGCTACACCTTC	CASSPGRLSYGYTF
TRBV7-2	TRBJ2-5	few	.	TGTGCCAGCAGCTTAGTGTCGCGGGGAGGAGAGACCCAGTACTTC	CASSLVSRGGETQYF
TRBV5-4	TRBJ2-1	.	.	TGTGCCAGCAGCTTGTACAGGAGGGACAATGAGCAGTTCTTC	CASSLYRRDNEQFF
TRBV6-4	TRBJ2-1	many	.	TGTGCCAGCAGTGACTTTAGCGGCAGCTCCTACAATGAGCAGTTCTTC	CASSDFSGSSYNEQFF
TRBV7-9	TRBJ2-7	.	.	TGTGCCAGCAGCCTCGACTATTACGAGCAGTACTTC	CASSLDYYEQYF
TRBV6-5	TRBJ1-1	.	TRBD1	TGTGCCAGCAGTTACAGCTGGGCAGGGGGCTCAAACGAAGCTTTCTTT	CASSYSWAGGSNEAFF
TRBV5-1	TRBJ2-1	.	.	TGCGCCAGCAGCTTGGTAGAGAATGAGCAGTTCTTC	CASSLVENEQFF
TRBV5-4	TRBJ2-5	.	.	TGTGCCAGCAGCTTGGTCTTAGGAGGCGGAGAGACCCAGTACTTC	CASSLVLGGGETQYF
TRBV6-1	TRBJ1-1	few	.	TGTGCCAGCAGTCGACAACCGAACACTGAAGCTTTCTTT	CASSRQPNTEAFF
TRBV9	TRBJ2-4	.	TRBD2	TGTGCCAGCAGCCGGTCTAGCGGGCTACCTTCAGCCAAAAACATTCAGTACTTC	CASSRSSGLPSAKNIQYF
TRBV9	TRBJ2-5	.	TRBD2	TGTGCCAGCAGCGTAGCTGGGGCTCTGGTAGCGGGAGAAGGGGCCCAAGAGACCCAGTACTTC	CASSVAGALVAGEGAQETQYF
TRBV14	TRBJ1-2	once	.	TGTGCCAGCGGGGTCGCAGGGAAGGACTATGGCTACACCTTC	CASGVAGKDYGYTF
TRBV7-2	TRBJ2-1	.	TRBD2	TGTGCCAGCAGCTTGACCCTGCTTGGGAGGGAGGGCCCTAAGAATGAGCAGTTCTTC	CASSLTLLGREGPKNEQFF
TRBV28	TRBJ2-7	.	.	TGTGCCAGCAGTGGGGGGGCAGGGTGGTACGAGCAGTACTTC	CASSGGAGWYEQYF
TRBV25-1	TRBJ2-7	few	TRBD1	TGTGCCAGCAGTGAAGATAGCGGACAGGGCCGCCGCGAGCAGTACTTC	CASSEDSGQGRREQYF
TRBV21-1	TRBJ1-2	.	.	TGTGCCAGCAGCAAACTGCCCGCCCCCCCCAACTATGGCTACACCTTC	CASSKLPAPPNYGYTF
TRBV5-1	TRBJ2-2	few	.	TGCGCCAGCAGCTTGCAGGACCACACCGGGGAGCTGTTTTTT	CASSLQDHTGELFF
TRBV14	TRBJ1-1	.	.	TGTGCCAGCAGCCAAGGTGGGACGCCGAACACTGAAGCTTTCTTT	CASSQGGTPNTEAFF
TRBV30	TRBJ1-2	.	.	TGTGCCTGGAGTGTACTACGTGCTAATGGCTACACCTTC	CAWSVLRANGYTF
TRBV7-9	TRBJ2-5	.	TRBD2	TGTGCCAGCAGCCGACTAGCGGGGGCAGAGACCCAGTACTTC	CASSRLAGAETQYF
TRBV4-1	TRBJ1-5	.	.	TGCGCCAGCAGCGCCTACTTGAGCAATCAGCCCCAGCATTTT	CASSAYLSNQPQHF
TRBV11-2	TRBJ2-1	.	.	TGTGCCAGCAGCTTAGGGAGCTACAATGAGCAGTTCTTC	CASSLGSYNEQFF
TRBV27	TRBJ2-1	few	TRBD1	TGTGCCAGCAGTTCGGGACAGGCGTACAATGAGCAGTTCTTC	CASSSGQAYNEQFF
TRBV9	TRBJ2-7	.	.	TGTGCCAGCAGCGTTAGTGACAGATCCTTCAACGAGCAGTACTTC	CASSVSDRSFNEQYF
TRBV5-1	TRBJ2-3	.	TRBD2	TGCGCCAGCAGCCCGATATCGACTAGCGGGAGCACAGATACGCAGTATTTT	CASSPISTSGSTDTQYF
TRBV9	TRBJ2-7	.	.	TGTGCCAGCAGCGTATCAGCGAGGTCCCACGAGCAGTACTTC	CASSVSARSHEQYF
TRBV28	TRBJ2-7	.	.	TGTGCCAGCAGTTCTACATGGTCCGAGCAGTACTTC	CASSSTWSEQYF
TRBV6-6	TRBJ2-5	.	TRBD2	TGTGCCAGCAGTTCAGGACTAGCGGGAAACCAAGAGACCCAGTACTTC	CASSSGLAGNQETQYF
TRBV2	TRBJ1-5	few	.	TGTGCCAGCAGTGGCAGCTCGGTATTGCAGCCCCAGCATTTT	CASSGSSVLQPQHF
TRBV7-3	TRBJ2-1	.	TRBD2	TGTGCCAGCAGCCCTAGCGGCAATGAGCAGTTCTTC	CASSPSGNEQFF
TRBV7-9	TRBJ2-1	once	.	TGTGCCAGCAGCTTAGTAACGGACGGCTCCCATGAGCAGTTCTTC	CASSLVTDGSHEQFF
TRBV19	TRBJ2-2	.	TRBD2	TGTGCCAGTGAGAGCGGGAGGCTGTTAAACGGGGAGCTGTTTTTT	CASESGRLLNGELFF
TRBV4-1	TRBJ1-5	.	.	TGCGCCAGCAGCCAACAGAAAACAGGCTTCCCCCAGCATTTT	CASSQQKTGFPQHF
TRBV27	TRBJ1-5	.	.	TGTGCCAGCAGACAGAGAGGACAGCGCACATTCAATCAGCCCCAGCATTTT	CASRQRGQRTFNQPQHF
TRBV5-1	TRBJ1-4	once	.	TGCGCCAGCAGCTTAGACGGAGTTAATGAAAAACTGTTTTTT	CASSLDGVNEKLFF
TRBV1	TRBJ2-6	few	.	TGCACCAGCATCCGGGACAGGGCCTCTGGGGCCAACGTCCTGACTTTC	CTSIRDRASGANVLTF
TRBV15	TRBJ2-1	.	TRBD2	TGTGCCACCAGCCCGCGACTAGCGCGACGATACAATGAGCAGTTCTTC	CATSPRLARRYNEQFF
TRBV5-6	TRBJ2-3	.	.	TGTGCCAGCAGCTTTGACGTCCGATCAATCCCAGATACGCAGTATTTT	CASSFDVRSIPDTQYF
TRBV7-6	TRBJ2-7	.	TRBD1	TGTGCCAGCAGCACACAGGGGGCAGATCTCTACGAGCAGTACTTC	CASSTQGADLYEQYF
TRBV15	TRBJ1-3	.	TRBD1	TGTGCCACCAGCAGAGATCTCGGACAGGGGGCTGGAAACACCATATATTTT	CATSRDLGQGAGNTIYF
TRBV5-1	TRBJ2-1	.	TRBD2	TGCGCCAGCAGCTCAAGACTAGCGGGAGATGAGCAGTTCTTC	CASSSRLAGDEQFF
TRBV5-5	TRBJ2-3	.	TRBD2	TGTGCCAGCAGCACGGGACTAGCTGCAGATACGCAGTATTTT	CASSTGLAADTQYF
TRBV7-9	TRBJ2-7	.	.	TGTGCCAGCAGCCCTCGGAGCCGTTCCCAATGGAACGAGCAGTACTTC	CASSPRSRSQWNEQYF
TRBV18	TRBJ1-1	.	.	TGTGCCAGCTCACCGTTTTCTACCGGGAACACTGAAGCTTTCTTT	CASSPFSTGNTEAFF
TRBV18	TRBJ1-4	.	.	TGTGCCAGCTCACCCTTTTCTGACAGAAATAATGAAAAACTGTTTTTT	CASSPFSDRNNEKLFF
TRBV5-1	TRBJ2-3	.	.	TGCGCCAGCAGCTCAATGTCGAAACCGACAGATACGCAGTATTTT	CASSSMSKPTDTQYF
TRBV2	TRBJ2-1	.	.	TGTGCCAGCAGTCCCGGAGGGCATGAGCAGTTCTTC	CASSPGGHEQFF